This T cell receptor beta chain was found in a study of shared clonotypes between healthy human individuals. General study findings and limits: Relative to their counterparts shared across all four donors, non-shared clonotypes exhibited diminished generation probabilities. The naive CD4 repertoires of a handful of donors were compared, and roughly 5% of clonotypes were shared.

Every subset's genomic DNA went evenly onto several immunoSEQ plates. Using immunoSEQ multiplex PCR, the repertoire was profiled, and TCRdb retains in-frame clones only, with some absent. This table has around 510,000 clones, 95% to 96% appearing once. CDR1 LNHDA and CDR2 SQIVND come from the germline V gene (reference sequence). V shed 5 bases and J 7 bases; nucleotides not matched to a gene: 8. This CDR3 is built from 14 residues. On this clone: Its antigen is unknown.

The gene calls are TRBV19 and TRBJ1-1, with 9 bases that match TRBD1. Sequencing was carried out using naive CD4+ T cells sorted from blood. As to subset: CD45RA+ positively selected. The sequence was obtained from a woman aged 25 to 39 in good health. As DNA, the CDR3 is TGTGCCAGTAGTCCAGGACAGGGGCAGGGTGAAGCTTTCTTT. This encodes CASSPGQGQGEAFF.